The rows below give T cell receptor beta chains drawn from one sample of a study of OX40 agonist ivuxolimab in advanced cancers. Measured with immunoSEQ multiplex PCR; TCRdb has only the in-frame clones, and not every one. The table has over 65,000 clones, roughly 91% seen once. This material consisted of CD4+ or CD8+ T cells sorted from blood, taken in a trial of the OX40 agonist ivuxolimab. The source of these receptors is an adult with an advanced solid tumor such as melanoma, head and neck, liver or kidney cancer. Each CDR3 is given without its conserved first and last residue.

V gene	J gene	CDR3 protein
TRBV5-6	TRBJ2-5	ASSLVEGGLQETQY
TRBV5-1	TRBJ1-2	ASSLRDRDNYGYT
TRBV5-1	TRBJ2-2	ASSLGQKSGELF
TRBV7-2	TRBJ2-3	ASRDGTLGTDTQY
TRBV7-2	TRBJ1-2	ASSLSRESNYGYT
TRBV5-4	TRBJ2-7	ASSSSGQGSYEQY
TRBV7-2	TRBJ2-7	ASSFTSGSYEQY
TRBV5-8	TRBJ1-4	ASSLVEGAYEKLF
TRBV5-4	TRBJ1-3	ASSPGGGRNSGNTIY
TRBV7-2	TRBJ1-1	ASSPQGMGGMNTEAF
TRBV11-3	TRBJ2-3	ASSEQSDTQY
TRBV9	TRBJ2-3	ASSVLSSGSLDTQY
TRBV5-1	TRBJ1-6	ASTQTGGGSPLH
TRBV27	TRBJ2-7	ASSSDASYEQY
TRBV7-9	TRBJ2-5	ASSLGQEETQY
TRBV4-2	TRBJ2-1	ASSPGQGSYNEQF
TRBV5-1	TRBJ2-1	ASSRDRAAESSYNEQF
TRBV4-3	TRBJ2-3	ASSQEGRPASTDTQY
TRBV9	TRBJ2-1	ASSVVGAGGFHNEQF
TRBV7-2	TRBJ2-2	ASSSPAGGFTGELF
TRBV7-2	TRBJ2-7	ASSFGTGPYEQY
TRBV6-5	TRBJ1-3	ASSRGQGGNTIY
TRBV27	TRBJ1-2	ASSRTGDGYT
TRBV7-9	TRBJ2-3	ASNRTGFSTDTQY
TRBV9	TRBJ2-2	ASSVLPSGGSTGELF
TRBV18	TRBJ1-6	ASSPEGSYNSPLH
TRBV5-6	TRBJ2-7	ASRRQGAVQY
TRBV5-6	TRBJ2-5	ASSLYGPQSTQY
TRBV28	TRBJ1-1	ASSHRGAEAF
TRBV5-1	TRBJ2-2	ASSFLQGGTGELF
TRBV29-1	TRBJ2-1	SVDATLTVEQF
TRBV7-9	TRBJ2-1	ASSLGAGLSYNEQF
TRBV25-1	TRBJ1-6	ASSDTGLGSPLH
TRBV10-1	TRBJ2-1	ASSQGQGAFDEQF
TRBV7-2	TRBJ2-5	ASSSGQGIRETQY
TRBV4-2	TRBJ2-3	ASSQGQTSGADTQY
TRBV29-1	TRBJ2-5	SVEDLPPGYWGTQY
TRBV5-4	TRBJ1-4	ASREGQTTNEKLF